Listed below are T cell receptor beta chains from one sample, sequenced in a study of blood T cell repertoires in COVID-19. The data were produced by immunoSEQ multiplex PCR, yet TCRdb's version contains in-frame clones alone and is incomplete. Of around 420,000 clones listed, roughly 86% were seen once; the top ten hold roughly 2%. The specimen sequenced was PBMCs or T cells enriched from blood (not recorded which). These receptors came from a woman aged 40 to 49 with acute COVID-19. The CDR3 runs from the conserved cysteine through the conserved F or W. D genes are given only for firm matches. Size values are once, few and many counts, or a class for expanded clones, and some rows have none.

size | J | V | D | CDR3 | DNA
- | TRBJ1-4 | TRBV5-1 | - | CASGPGGINEKLFF | TGCGCCAGCGGCCCGGGGGGGATTAATGAAAAACTGTTTTTT
- | TRBJ1-5 | TRBV15 | - | CATSGRGWHQPQHF | TGTGCCACCAGCGGGCGGGGATGGCATCAGCCCCAGCATTTT
few | TRBJ1-3 | TRBV15 | TRBD1 | CATSKTGSTGNTIYF | TGTGCCACCAGCAAGACAGGGAGCACTGGAAACACCATATATTTT
- | TRBJ2-1 | TRBV24-1 | TRBD1 | CATSDQRDRGLIF | TGTGCCACCAGTGACCAACGGGACAGGGGATTAATCTTC
- | TRBJ2-5 | TRBV5-4 | - | CASSKGLQETQYF | TGTGCCAGCAGCAAGGGACTTCAAGAGACCCAGTACTTC
- | TRBJ1-3 | TRBV7-6 | - | CASSQGRNTIYF | TGTGCCAGCAGCCAGGGAAGAAACACCATATATTTT
few | TRBJ2-7 | TRBV2 | - | CASSVGQGGSYEQYF | TGTGCCAGCAGTGTAGGTCAGGGGGGATCCTACGAGCAGTACTTC
- | TRBJ1-6 | TRBV6-5 | - | CASSWGAGQYNSPLHF | TGTGCCAGCAGTTGGGGCGCAGGGCAGTATAATTCACCCCTCCACTTT
- | TRBJ2-3 | TRBV7-9 | TRBD2 | CASSFTAGGRKTDTQYF | TGTGCCAGCAGCTTTACTGCGGGGGGGCGGAAGACAGATACGCAGTATTTT
few | TRBJ1-2 | TRBV27 | TRBD1 | CASSYNRGLYGYTF | TGTGCCAGCAGCTACAACAGGGGACTCTATGGCTACACCTTC
- | TRBJ2-2 | TRBV9 | - | CASSPRQGSNTGELFF | TGTGCCAGCAGCCCCAGGCAGGGCAGTAACACCGGGGAGCTGTTTTTT
- | TRBJ2-5 | TRBV30 | - | CACSLSSETQYF | TGTGCCTGTTCTCTTTCTTCGGAGACCCAGTACTTC
- | TRBJ2-2 | TRBV19 | TRBD1 | CASQLDRGNGELFF | TGTGCCAGTCAGCTAGACAGGGGCAACGGGGAGCTGTTTTTT
- | TRBJ1-5 | TRBV6-5 | TRBD1 | CASREDRASNQPQHF | TGTGCCAGCAGAGAGGACAGGGCAAGCAATCAGCCCCAGCATTTT
- | TRBJ2-3 | TRBV10-2 | TRBD2 | CASSDFGGGTDTQYF | TGCGCCAGCAGTGATTTCGGGGGGGGCACAGATACGCAGTATTTT
- | TRBJ1-2 | TRBV14 | TRBD1 | CASSQGRGPYGYTF | TGTGCCAGCAGCCAAGGGAGGGGGCCCTATGGCTACACCTTC
- | TRBJ1-3 | TRBV7-8 | - | CASSQWPLATGNTIYF | TGTGCCAGCAGCCAGTGGCCCCTGGCCACTGGAAACACCATATATTTT
few | TRBJ2-7 | TRBV27 | TRBD1 | CASRLTSSGQMNYEQYF | TGTGCCAGCAGGCTCACGTCTTCGGGACAGATGAACTACGAGCAGTACTTC